The TCR beta chain described here comes from a study of control samples from healthy donors and cancer patients. Sequenced by immunoSEQ multiplex PCR; TCRdb stores in-frame clones only, minus some. The sample lists some 140,000 clones; 90% to 95% were seen once. Unmatched junction bases numbered 9, after V lost 4 bases and J lost 2 bases. Germline loops: CDR1 SGDLS, CDR2 YYNGEE. CDR3 length: 16 residues. The origin of this receptor is a man aged 35 to 55 in good health. Sequenced input: blood. This chain uses TRBV9 with TRBJ2-3; 8 positions agree with TRBD1. The CDR3 reads CASSPRTGQPTDTQYF. CDR3 in DNA: TGTGCCAGCAGCCCGCGGACAGGGCAACCCACAGATACGCAGTATTTT.